This T cell receptor beta chain originates from a study of T cell repertoires in cytomegalovirus infection. Overall study results and limits: HLA-C-restricted CMV clonotypes gave the most frequent clonotype in two of eight donors. Summed public TCR beta family frequency identified CMV carriers bearing the relevant HLA.

On this clonotype itself: Its antigen is undetermined.

MiXCR, run by TCRdb on the reads, gives a single entry per CDR3 protein. The profile shows about 900,000 distinct CDR3 sequences, roughly 30% of them singletons. Sequenced here: cultured CD8+ T cells from PBMCs, sampled from culture after CMV antigen stimulation. The sequence derives from a human donor in good health (CMV status not recorded). Some clones in this sample may be carry-over from other donors' samples.

The DNA for the CDR3 is TGCAGTGCTCCGAGCAGGGGACATTATAAGACCCAGTACTTC. Amino acid sequence: CSAPSRGHYKTQYF. The genes are TRBV20-1 and TRBJ2-5, with D maybe TRBD1 (6 bases). The CDR3 spans 14 residues. The V and J ends lost 5 bases and 6 bases respectively, with 19 bases between them. Germline loops: CDR1 DFQATT, CDR2 SNEGSKA (reference sequence).